A single sample is the source of the 21 T cell receptor beta chains below, sequenced in a study of cytomegalovirus exposure and HLA in healthy donors. PCR was performed using 60 Vbeta and 13 Jbeta primers. Sequencing was performed with immunoSEQ multiplex PCR; in TCRdb, only in-frame clones are kept and a portion is missing. This table holds around 150,000 clones. The sequencing input was PBMCs. The receptor set was obtained from a woman aged 60 to 75 in good health and CMV-seronegative.

The V and J genes are TRBV29-1 and TRBJ2-2; 8 bases match TRBD2. The CDR3 consists of 13 residues. V was clipped by 3 bases and J by 4 bases; unmatched bases: 1. Germline lookup yields CDR1 SQVTM and CDR2 ANQGSEA. The CDR3 region is CSVDGGGTGELFF. Here the CDR3 DNA reads TGCAGCGTTGACGGGGGGGGCACCGGGGAGCTGTTTTTT.

The V call is TRBV19, the J call TRBJ1-2; no definite D call. V was shortened by 6 bases and J by 3 bases, with 5 bases between the two germline ends. CDR3 size: 11 residues. Germline V gene sequence: CDR1 LNHDA, CDR2 SQIVND (reference sequence). CDR3 DNA: TGTGCCAGTAGCCGGGACTATGGCTACACCTTC. It encodes CASSRDYGYTF.

V gene TRBV4-2 combines with J gene TRBJ2-7; D perhaps matches TRBD1 (7 bases). V lost 2 bases and J lost 3, with 14 bases in between. CDR1 and CDR2 from the germline V gene are LGHNA and YNFKEQ. This CDR3 is built from 15 residues. In nucleotides, the CDR3 is TGTGCCAGCAGCCAATACGGGGGACAGAACTACGAGCAGTACTTC. It codes for CASSQYGGQNYEQYF.

The rearrangement links TRBV6-5 to TRBJ1-2; perhaps TRBD1 as D (6 bases). There are 14 residues in the CDR3. Germline V gene data show CDR1 as MNHEY and CDR2 as SVGAGI. The V and J ends lost 5 bases and 3 bases respectively, with 13 bases between them. For the CDR3, the DNA is TGTGCCAGCAGTGGCGGACAGTGGGACTATGGCTACACCTTC. Translated: CASSGGQWDYGYTF.

This chain connects TRBV14 to TRBJ2-3; 8 bases align to TRBD1. This CDR3 has 15 residues. Germline CDR1 reads SGHDN; CDR2 reads FVKESK. V was pared by 7 bases and J by 1 base, with 7 bases of the junction left unmatched. The CDR3 loop is CASTRADRGTDTQYF. CDR3 DNA sequence: TGTGCCAGCACCCGAGCGGACAGGGGCACAGATACGCAGTATTTT.

The rearrangement uses TRBV7-2 and TRBJ2-7, with D perhaps matching TRBD2 (5 bases). Germline CDR1 SGHTA, CDR2 FQGNSA. The germline V and J ends were trimmed by 3 bases and 0 bases, with 6 bases remaining between them. The CDR3 extends over 13 amino acids. The CDR3 protein is CASSFGSSYEQYF. The CDR3 DNA reads as TGTGCCAGCAGCTTTGGGAGCTCCTACGAGCAGTACTTC. The whole variable domain, filled in from reference TRBV7-2 and TRBJ2-7, reads GAGVSQSPSNKVTEKGKDVELRCDPISGHTALYWYRQSLGQGLEFLIYFQGNSAPDKSGLPSDRFSAERTGGSVSTLTIQRTQQEDSAVYLCASSFGSSYEQYFGPGTRLTVT.

The CDR3 loop is CASSEILSSGFF. The CDR3 coding sequence is TGTGCCAGCAGTGAAATACTGAGCTCAGGCTTCTTC. This chain uses TRBV2 with TRBJ2-1, with D uncertain. Between the trimmed V and J ends, which lost 2 bases and 16 bases, there was a span of 15 bases. CDR1 and CDR2 from the germline V gene are SNHLY and FYNNEI. This CDR3 is 12 amino acids long.

As to this clone: One end of the junction does not line up with germline, which may come from a read error. The chain carries TRBV5-6 and TRBJ1-4, with unresolved D. Germline V gives CDR1 SGHDT, CDR2 YYEEEE. This CDR3 comprises 14 residues. This CDR3 reads CASSLTEINGKLFF. The DNA of the CDR3 is TGTGCCAGCAGCTTGACAGAAATTAATGGAAAACTGTTTTTT.

The gene calls are TRBV5-1 and TRBJ2-2, with D maybe TRBD2 (5 bases). V was pared by 2 bases and J by 0 bases, with 8 bases between. The CDR3 spans 15 residues. Germline assignment: CDR1 SGHRS and CDR2 YFSETQ. The CDR3 DNA reads TGCGCCAGCAGCTTCGGGATCGCGAACACCGGGGAGCTGTTTTTT. It is translated as CASSFGIANTGELFF.

V and J are TRBV6-6 and TRBJ1-2, with TRBD1 as a possible D gene (5 bases). V dropped 2 bases and J dropped 5 bases, with 12 bases sitting between them. In germline, CDR1 is MNHNY, CDR2 SVGAGI (reference sequence). CDR3 length: 14 amino acids. The CDR3 nucleotides read TGTGCCAGCAGTTACCCCACAGGTTTTTATGGCTACACCTTC. Residues: CASSYPTGFYGYTF.

Remarks on this clone: Because the CDR3's place on the DNA is in doubt, the DNA is left out and the CDR3 is given as listed by TCRdb. The V gene is TRBV29-1, the J gene TRBJ1-1; the table's D gene call, TRBD1, was not cross checked with the DNA. Germline values: CDR1 SQVTM, CDR2 ANQGSEA. The CDR3 spans 12 amino acids, including both terminal residues. The CDR3 loop is CSVVGQGARTFF.

The rearrangement uses TRBV10-3 and TRBJ2-2, with D possibly being TRBD1 (6 bases). This CDR3 is built from 14 residues. V was trimmed by 10 bases and J by 1 base, leaving 13 bases between them. Germline CDR1 and CDR2: ENHRY and SYGVKD. The CDR3 here is CATTGQMNTGELFF. The DNA for the CDR3 is TGTGCCACCACGGGACAAATGAACACCGGGGAGCTGTTTTTT.

V is TRBV7-2 and J is TRBJ1-6, with 8 bases aligning to TRBD1. The ends lost 5 bases at V and 5 bases at J; junction bases unmatched: 8. The CDR3 has 16 amino acids. CDR1 and CDR2 from the germline V gene are SGHTA and FQGNSA. The CDR3 protein is CASSPRQGRNNSPLHF. As DNA, the CDR3 is TGTGCCAGCAGCCCTCGACAGGGGCGGAATAATTCACCCCTCCACTTT.

The J gene is TRBJ2-5, the V gene TRBV7-9; D remains unclear. The CDR3 sequence is 12 residues long. Per the germline V gene, CDR1 is SEHNR and CDR2 is FQNEAQ (reference sequence). With 0 bases removed from V and 5 bases from J, the gap between germline ends came to 4 bases. Here the CDR3 DNA reads TGTGCCAGCAGCTTAGCCAGTGAGACCCAGTACTTC. This translates into CASSLASETQYF.

The chain carries TRBV4-3 and TRBJ1-1; D is unresolved. V was cut by 3 bases and J by 1 base, with 12 bases left in between. The CDR3 extends over 15 amino acids. Germline V gene data show CDR1 as LGHNA and CDR2 as YSLEER. CDR3 sequence reads: CASSQEDYENTEAFF. The CDR3 bases are TGCGCCAGCAGCCAGGAGGACTACGAGAACACTGAAGCTTTCTTT.

V and J are TRBV5-4 and TRBJ1-4; 8 bases are shared with TRBD1. After removal of 4 bases from V and 0 bases from J, the junction contained 2 bases not matched to a gene. Germline V gene lookup returns CDR1 SGHNT and CDR2 YYREEE (reference sequence). There are 15 residues in the CDR3. The CDR3 loop reads CASSEDRATNEKLFF. The CDR3 nucleotides read TGTGCCAGCAGCGAGGACAGGGCAACTAATGAAAAACTGTTTTTT.

V is TRBV7-8 and J is TRBJ1-2; possibly TRBD1 for D (5 bases). The CDR3 covers 14 residues. Germline V CDR1 and CDR2: SGHVS, FQNEAQ. The V gene lost 5 bases and the J gene lost 2 bases, with 12 bases spanning the gap. CDR3 region: CASSPQTVNYGYTF. The CDR3 DNA reads TGTGCCAGCAGCCCCCAGACAGTCAACTATGGCTACACCTTC. The whole variable domain, remainder taken from reference TRBV7-8 and TRBJ1-2, is GAGVSQSPRYKVAKRGQDVALRCDPISGHVSLFWYQQALGQGPEFLTYFQNEAQLDKSGLPSDRFFAERPEGSVSTLKIQRTQQEDSAVYLCASSPQTVNYGYTFGSGTRLTVV.

The rearrangement links TRBV7-8 to TRBJ2-2; 7 nucleotides agree with TRBD1. The CDR3 has 16 residues. CDR1 and CDR2 (germline): SGHVS, FQNEAQ. V was clipped by 6 bases and J by 4 bases; unmatched bases: 11. The CDR3 nucleotides read TGTGCCAGCAGACCGGAAGGGGGCGCGGTCACCGGGGAGCTGTTTTTT. Translating gives CASRPEGGAVTGELFF.

This chain joins TRBV29-1 and TRBJ2-1; the D is unclear. The germline V gene encodes CDR1 SQVTM and CDR2 ANQGSEA. The CDR3 contains 12 residues. V was clipped by 6 bases and J by 2 bases, with 8 bases between them. The CDR3 sequence: CSVAEAYNEQFF. CDR3 nucleotide sequence: TGCAGCGTGGCAGAGGCCTACAATGAGCAGTTCTTC.

This chain connects TRBV6-1 to TRBJ2-2, with D tentatively TRBD2 (6 bases). The V and J ends lost 6 bases and 2 bases respectively, with 10 bases between them. CDR1 and CDR2 (germline): MNHNS, SASEGT. The CDR3 runs 14 residues. In DNA form, the CDR3 reads TGTGCCAGCAGGCCGGGACTTAACACCGGGGAGCTGTTTTTT. Encoded protein: CASRPGLNTGELFF.

V is TRBV2 and J is TRBJ2-5; 7 nucleotides match TRBD1. Germline V lookup: CDR1 SNHLY, CDR2 FYNNEI. The junction had 13 bases not matched to a gene; V was cut back by 6 bases and J by 3 bases. The CDR3 runs to 16 residues. The CDR3 is CASRSLPGQTKETQYF. Written as DNA, the CDR3 is TGTGCCAGCAGATCTCTACCGGGACAGACAAAAGAGACCCAGTACTTC.